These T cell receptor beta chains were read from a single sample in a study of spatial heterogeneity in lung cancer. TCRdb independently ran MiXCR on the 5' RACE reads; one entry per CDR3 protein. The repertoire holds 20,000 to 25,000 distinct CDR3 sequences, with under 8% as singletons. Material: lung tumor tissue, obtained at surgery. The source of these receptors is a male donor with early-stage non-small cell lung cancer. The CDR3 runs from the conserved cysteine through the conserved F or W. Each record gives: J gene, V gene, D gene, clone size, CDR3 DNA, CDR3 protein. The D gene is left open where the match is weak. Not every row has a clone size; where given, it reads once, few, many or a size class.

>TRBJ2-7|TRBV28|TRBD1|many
TGTGCCAGCACCCCCGGGCTCGGACAGGGAATATTCGAGCAGTACTTC
CASTPGLGQGIFEQYF
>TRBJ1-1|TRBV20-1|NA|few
TGCAGTGCTAGCGCGGGGGGAAGCACTGAAGCTTTCTTT
CSASAGGSTEAFF
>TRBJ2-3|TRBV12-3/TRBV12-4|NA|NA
TGTGCCAGCAGTTTTCCTCGGAGGGCAGATACGCAGTATTTT
CASSFPRRADTQYF
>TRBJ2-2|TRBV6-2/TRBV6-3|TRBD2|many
TGTGCCAGCACCAAAGGACTAGCGGACGCCGGGGAGCTGTTTTTT
CASTKGLADAGELFF
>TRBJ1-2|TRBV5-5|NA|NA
TGTGCCAGCAGCCCGGAGGCTAGGGGCTACTATGGCTACACCTTC
CASSPEARGYYGYTF
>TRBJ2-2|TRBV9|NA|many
TGTGCCAGCAGCGTAGGAACAGGCTCCGGGGAGCTGTTTTTT
CASSVGTGSGELFF
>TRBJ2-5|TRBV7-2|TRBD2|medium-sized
TGTGCCAGCACCGTAGTACGCGGGGGAACCCAAGAGACCCAGTACTTC
CASTVVRGGTQETQYF
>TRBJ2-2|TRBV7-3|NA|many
TGTGCCAGCAGCCCCGCAGCAGGGGGGGCCGGGGAGCTGTTTTTT
CASSPAAGGAGELFF
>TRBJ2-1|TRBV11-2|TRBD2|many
TGTGCCAGCAGCTTACTCGCGGGGGATCACAATGAGCAGTTCTTC
CASSLLAGDHNEQFF
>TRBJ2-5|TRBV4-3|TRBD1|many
TGCGCCAGCAGCCAGGGACAGAAACAAGAGACCCAGTACTTC
CASSQGQKQETQYF
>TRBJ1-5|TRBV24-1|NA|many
TGTGCCACCAGCGCGGGGGCGGAGAATCAGCCCCAGCATTTT
CATSAGAENQPQHF
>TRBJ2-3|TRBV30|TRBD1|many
TGTGCCTGGAGTTCCGGGACAGCGCAGTATTTT
CAWSSGTAQYF
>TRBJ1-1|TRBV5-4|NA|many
TGTGCCAGCAGCCAAAAAGGTATGCCGAACACTGAAGCTTTCTTT
CASSQKGMPNTEAFF
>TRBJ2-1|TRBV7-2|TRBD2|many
TGTGCCAGCAGCTCCCGGACTAGCAGTTACAATGAGCAGTTCTTC
CASSSRTSSYNEQFF
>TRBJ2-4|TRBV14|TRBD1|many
TGTGCCAGCAGCCCCTTGGACAGGGGGTTAAACATTCAGTACTTC
CASSPLDRGLNIQYF
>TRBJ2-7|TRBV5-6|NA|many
TGTGCCAGCAGCTCCCGAATATTGGGACTCCACTACGAGCAGTACTTC
CASSSRILGLHYEQYF
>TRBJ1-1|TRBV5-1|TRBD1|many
TGCGCCAGCAGCCGCCCGGGACAGATCTCTGAAGCTTTCTTT
CASSRPGQISEAFF
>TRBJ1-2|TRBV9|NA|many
TGTGCCAGCAGCGTACTTCCGGACAGTACAATCTATGGCTACACCTTC
CASSVLPDSTIYGYTF
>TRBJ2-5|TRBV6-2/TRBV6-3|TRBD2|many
TGTGCCAGCAGTTCCCTACTAGCGGTACCCCAAGAGACCCAGTACTTC
CASSSLLAVPQETQYF
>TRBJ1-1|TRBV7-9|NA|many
TGTGCCAGCAGCCCCTGGAAGGGGGAGGACGGTGAAGCTTTCTTT
CASSPWKGEDGEAFF
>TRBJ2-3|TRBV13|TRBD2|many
TGTGCCAGCAGCATAGGACGGGAGGGGACAGATACGCAGTATTTT
CASSIGREGTDTQYF
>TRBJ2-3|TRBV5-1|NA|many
TGCGCCAGCAGCTTGTGGGGTACCACAGATACGCAGTATTTT
CASSLWGTTDTQYF
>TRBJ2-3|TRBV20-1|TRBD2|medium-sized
TGCAGTGCTAGAAGGGCGGGGGACCCCACAGATACGCAGTATTTT
CSARRAGDPTDTQYF
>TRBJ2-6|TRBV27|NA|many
TGTGCCAGCAGCCTCCTTGGAAAAGCTTCTGGGGCCAACGTCCTGACTTTC
CASSLLGKASGANVLTF
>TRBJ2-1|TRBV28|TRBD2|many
TGTGCCAGCAGTTGGGGACTAGCGGGGGGGTTCTCCTACAATGAGCAGTTCTTC
CASSWGLAGGFSYNEQFF
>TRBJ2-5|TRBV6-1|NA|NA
TGTGCCAGCAGTCCTCTTCAGGGGCCCCTAGGAGAGACCCAGTACTTC
CASSPLQGPLGETQYF
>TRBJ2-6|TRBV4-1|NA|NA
TGCCCCAGCAGCCAAGTACAGCTGTCTGGGGCCAACGTCCTGACTTTC
CPSSQVQLSGANVLTF
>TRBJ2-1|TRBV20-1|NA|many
TGCAGTGCTAGGACTGTCCTATGGAATGAGCAGTTCTTC
CSARTVLWNEQFF
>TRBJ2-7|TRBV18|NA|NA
TGTGCCAGCTCGATCCGGGACGAGCAGTACTTC
CASSIRDEQYF
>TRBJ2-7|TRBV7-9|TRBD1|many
TGTGCCAGCAGCTATGGACAGGGGAGGGCTGGCGAGCAGTACTTC
CASSYGQGRAGEQYF
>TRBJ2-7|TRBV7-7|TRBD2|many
TGTGCTAGCAGCCCCGGACTAGCGGGGATATCCTACGAGCAGTACTTC
CASSPGLAGISYEQYF
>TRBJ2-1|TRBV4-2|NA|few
TGTGCCAGCAGCCAAGGGACTCGTTCCTACAATGAGCAGTTCTTC
CASSQGTRSYNEQFF
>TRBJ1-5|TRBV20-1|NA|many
TGCAGTGCTAGAGACGTAGGGAGGGCCGGGGAAAATCAGCCCCAGCATTTT
CSARDVGRAGENQPQHF
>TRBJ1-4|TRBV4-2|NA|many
TGTGCCAGCAGCCAAGGGTACAGGGAGGTCGTAAAACTGTTTTTT
CASSQGYREVVKLFF
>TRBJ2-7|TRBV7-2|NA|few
TGTGCCAGCAGCGCAGACGTACGCAGGGTGGTATACGAGCAGTACTTC
CASSADVRRVVYEQYF
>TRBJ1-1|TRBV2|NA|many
TGTGCCAGCAGGGTGGCCCCGGAAGCTTTCTTT
CASRVAPEAFF
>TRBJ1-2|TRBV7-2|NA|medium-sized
TGTGCCAGCAGCCTTGTAGGCTCTAACTATGGCTACACCTTC
CASSLVGSNYGYTF
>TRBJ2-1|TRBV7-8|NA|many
TGTGCCAGCAGCTTAGGGGAACCCTACAATGAGCAGTTCTTC
CASSLGEPYNEQFF
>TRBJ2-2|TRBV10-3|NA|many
TGTGCCATCAGCCGGCCCCAGGGCGGCGGGGAGCTGTTTTTT
CAISRPQGGGELFF
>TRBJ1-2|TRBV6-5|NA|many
TGTGCCAGCTCAGAGACAGGATATGGCTACACCTTC
CASSETGYGYTF
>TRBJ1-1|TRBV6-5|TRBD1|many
TGTGCCAGCAGGCGACAGGGGGCTAGCACTGAAGCTTTCTTT
CASRRQGASTEAFF